These T cell receptor beta chains were read from a single sample in a study of T cells in Graves' hyperthyroidism and ophthalmopathy. TCRdb reprocessed the multiplex PCR reads via MiXCR and lists one record per CDR3 protein. The table has around 350,000 distinct CDR3 sequences, more than 14% seen once; the top ten hold about 19%. Sequencing input: blood. The receptors stem from a young woman with Graves' ophthalmopathy. The CDR3 runs from the conserved cysteine through the conserved F or W. The order of the fields is CDR3 protein, CDR3 DNA, V gene, D gene, J gene, clone size. The D gene is left open where the match is weak. Not every row has a clone size; where given, it reads once, few, many or a size class.

cdr3_aa: CASSRGPENTEAFF; cdr3_nt: TGTGCCAGCTCACGGGGACCGGAGAACACTGAAGCTTTCTTT; v_call: TRBV18; d_call: NA; j_call: TRBJ1-1; clone_size: NA
cdr3_aa: CASSMTGALSNQPQHF; cdr3_nt: TGTGCCAGTAGTATGACAGGGGCCCTGTCCAATCAGCCCCAGCATTTT; v_call: TRBV19; d_call: TRBD1; j_call: TRBJ1-5; clone_size: NA
cdr3_aa: CASSPGPEDSYHSYEQYF; cdr3_nt: TGTGCCAGCAGCCCGGGACCGGAGGACTCCTATCACTCCTACGAGCAGTACTTC; v_call: TRBV12-3/TRBV12-4; d_call: NA; j_call: TRBJ2-7; clone_size: many
cdr3_aa: CASTGSYEQYF; cdr3_nt: TGTGCCTCGACAGGGTCCTACGAGCAGTACTTC; v_call: TRBV30; d_call: TRBD1; j_call: TRBJ2-7; clone_size: many
cdr3_aa: CASSPTGRPLGLLIVYEQYF; cdr3_nt: TGTGCCAGCAGCCCCACCGGTAGACCCCTGGGACTTCTTATTGTCTACGAGCAGTACTTC; v_call: TRBV3-1; d_call: NA; j_call: TRBJ2-7; clone_size: few
cdr3_aa: CASSLGDGPSYEQYF; cdr3_nt: TGTGCCAGCAGCTTGGGGGACGGACCCTCCTACGAGCAGTACTTC; v_call: TRBV11-1; d_call: NA; j_call: TRBJ2-7; clone_size: many
cdr3_aa: CSASLSFLHRVELFF; cdr3_nt: TGCAGTGCTAGTCTGTCCTTTCTCCACAGAGTGGAACTGTTTTTT; v_call: TRBV20-1; d_call: NA; j_call: TRBJ1-4; clone_size: few
cdr3_aa: CASSQAGGGAFYNEQFF; cdr3_nt: TGTGCCAGCAGCCAAGCGGGTGGGGGGGCCTTCTACAATGAGCAGTTCTTC; v_call: TRBV3-1; d_call: NA; j_call: TRBJ2-1; clone_size: many
cdr3_aa: CASSPPGPSWAIF; cdr3_nt: TGTGCCAGCTCACCACCGGGGCCCTCCTGGGCAATCTTC; v_call: TRBV18; d_call: NA; j_call: TRBJ2-1; clone_size: NA
cdr3_aa: CASSQEGVVYNEQFF; cdr3_nt: TGTGCCAGCAGCCAGGAGGGGGTCGTCTACAATGAGCAGTTCTTC; v_call: TRBV2; d_call: NA; j_call: TRBJ2-1; clone_size: NA
cdr3_aa: CAWSRDRANYGYTF; cdr3_nt: TGTGCCTGGAGTAGGGACAGGGCTAACTATGGCTACACCTTC; v_call: TRBV30; d_call: TRBD1; j_call: TRBJ1-2; clone_size: many
cdr3_aa: CASSQEFSSSSYNSPLHF; cdr3_nt: TGCGCCAGCAGCCAAGAATTCAGTTCAAGCTCCTATAATTCACCCCTCCACTTT; v_call: TRBV4-1; d_call: NA; j_call: TRBJ1-6; clone_size: few
cdr3_aa: CASSWPSVEQFF; cdr3_nt: TGCGCCAGCAGCTGGCCTAGCGTGGAGCAGTTCTTC; v_call: TRBV5-1; d_call: NA; j_call: TRBJ2-1; clone_size: many
cdr3_aa: CASSKGDRGLEETQYF; cdr3_nt: TGTGCCAGCAGCAAGGGGGACAGGGGGTTAGAGGAGACCCAGTACTTC; v_call: TRBV5-6; d_call: TRBD1; j_call: TRBJ2-5; clone_size: NA
cdr3_aa: CASNSGGLEETQYF; cdr3_nt: TGTGCCAGCAACTCGGGGGGCCTGGAAGAGACCCAGTACTTC; v_call: TRBV28; d_call: NA; j_call: TRBJ2-5; clone_size: many
cdr3_aa: CASTAGGLGLGELFF; cdr3_nt: TGTGCCAGCACCGCAGGGGGGTTAGGCCTCGGGGAGCTGTTTTTT; v_call: TRBV6-1; d_call: NA; j_call: TRBJ2-2; clone_size: NA
cdr3_aa: CASSPTGGEMHSPLHF; cdr3_nt: TGTGCCAGCAGCCCTACAGGGGGCGAAATGCATTCACCCCTCCACTTT; v_call: TRBV7-9; d_call: TRBD1; j_call: TRBJ1-6; clone_size: NA
cdr3_aa: CSVVPTSETQYF; cdr3_nt: TGCAGCGTTGTCCCAACCAGTGAGACCCAGTACTTC; v_call: TRBV29-1; d_call: NA; j_call: TRBJ2-5; clone_size: once
cdr3_aa: CASSVGRFGKSSYEQYF; cdr3_nt: TGTGCCAGCAGTGTGGGGAGGTTTGGGAAGAGCTCCTACGAGCAGTACTTC; v_call: TRBV6-1; d_call: NA; j_call: TRBJ2-7; clone_size: NA
cdr3_aa: CASSTTPGLGDSPLHF; cdr3_nt: TGTGCCAGCAGCACGACCCCCGGCTTAGGGGATTCACCCCTCCACTTT; v_call: TRBV5-5; d_call: NA; j_call: TRBJ1-6; clone_size: many
cdr3_aa: CASSPTSGSLSDTQYF; cdr3_nt: TGTGCCAGCTCACCGACTAGCGGGAGTTTATCAGATACGCAGTATTTT; v_call: TRBV18; d_call: TRBD2; j_call: TRBJ2-3; clone_size: NA
cdr3_aa: CASSFRASGGSYNEQFF; cdr3_nt: TGTGCCAGCAGTTTTCGGGCTAGCGGGGGCTCCTACAATGAGCAGTTCTTC; v_call: TRBV12-3/TRBV12-4; d_call: TRBD2; j_call: TRBJ2-1; clone_size: many
cdr3_aa: CASSYSGGELFF; cdr3_nt: TGTGCCAGCAGTTACTCGGGCGGGGAGCTGTTTTTT; v_call: TRBV6-6; d_call: NA; j_call: TRBJ2-2; clone_size: many
cdr3_aa: CASRATSGGAIDTQYF; cdr3_nt: TGTGCCAGCAGGGCCACTAGCGGGGGGGCCATAGATACGCAGTATTTT; v_call: TRBV6-1; d_call: TRBD2; j_call: TRBJ2-3; clone_size: few
cdr3_aa: CASSLIGGGNSPLHF; cdr3_nt: TGTGCCAGCAGTCTAATTGGGGGCGGAAATTCACCCCTCCACTTT; v_call: TRBV12-3/TRBV12-4; d_call: NA; j_call: TRBJ1-6; clone_size: many
cdr3_aa: CASSSPTGTAYSNQPQHF; cdr3_nt: TGTGCCAGCAGCTCACCAACCGGGACAGCATATAGCAATCAGCCCCAGCATTTT; v_call: TRBV7-2; d_call: TRBD1; j_call: TRBJ1-5; clone_size: few
cdr3_aa: CASSQDTAGNTIYF; cdr3_nt: TGTGCCAGCAGCCAGGACACCGCTGGAAACACCATATATTTT; v_call: TRBV6-2/TRBV6-3; d_call: NA; j_call: TRBJ1-3; clone_size: few
cdr3_aa: CASSYRGSSYNSPLHF; cdr3_nt: TGTGCCAGCAGTTACCGGGGGAGCTCCTATAATTCACCCCTCCACTTT; v_call: TRBV6-5; d_call: NA; j_call: TRBJ1-6; clone_size: many
cdr3_aa: CAWRKTSETQYF; cdr3_nt: TGTGCCTGGCGTAAGACTAGTGAGACCCAGTACTTC; v_call: TRBV30; d_call: NA; j_call: TRBJ2-5; clone_size: many